This is a list of T cell receptor beta chains from one sample in a study of blood T cell repertoires in COVID-19. Clones were sequenced by immunoSEQ multiplex PCR, and TCRdb holds only the in-frame ones, with some missing. The sample has just over 650,000 clones; 85% to 90% are singletons. The source material was peripheral blood. The source is a woman aged 18-30 years with acute or convalescent COVID-19. Both conserved end residues are trimmed from each CDR3.

TRBJ1-2 TRBV30 AWSLPRGGYT
TRBJ1-3 TRBV7-9 ASSWDRDTIY
TRBJ1-2 TRBV11-1 ASSLNLGSNYGYT
TRBJ2-6 TRBV10-3 AIMGGNSGANVLT
TRBJ1-2 TRBV19 ASSIDLVPRTYGYT
TRBJ2-5 TRBV4-3 ASSQEIAEETQY
TRBJ2-3 TRBV28 ASSPHLLDRDNTDTQY
TRBJ1-3 TRBV4-2 ASSQVPSTPQGIGNTIY
TRBJ2-2 TRBV9 ASSVGGANTGELF
TRBJ2-3 TRBV5-1 ASSFRLAGGQDTQY
TRBJ2-1 TRBV6-5 ASGHYNEQF